Presented here are 15 T cell receptor beta chains from one specimen sequenced in a study of CD8 T cells in cerebrospinal fluid in Alzheimer's disease. TCRdb re-called the 10x single-cell sequencing reads, yielding one record per CDR3 amino acid sequence without DNA. The sample holds about 1,200 distinct CDR3 sequences. Material: cerebrospinal fluid. These receptors were collected from a human donor with Alzheimer's disease.

In terms of frequency, this clonotype is medium-sized. The CDR3 region is CASSLGQGGTGELFF. The chain employs TRBV18 and TRBJ2-2; the D call from TCRdb, TRBD1, cannot be confirmed without DNA. This CDR3 has 15 amino acids. Germline loops: CDR1 KGHSH, CDR2 LQKENI.

By frequency, this clonotype registers medium-sized (0.01 to 0.1%). V is TRBV29-1 and J is TRBJ1-3; no DNA is available, so the TRBD1 call from TCRdb remains unchecked. This CDR3 is 12 amino acids long. The germline V gene has CDR1 SQVTM and CDR2 ANQGSEA. The CDR3 loop is CSVGQGGNTIYF.

According to its frequency, this clonotype is medium-sized. The chain recombines TRBV4-3 with TRBJ1-6. In germline, CDR1 is LGHNA, CDR2 YSLEER. CDR3 length: 16 residues. The CDR3 here is CASSQDLFGYNSPLHF.

The gene calls are TRBV19 and TRBJ2-7; lacking DNA, the TRBD2 call made by TCRdb goes unchecked. Germline loops: CDR1 LNHDA, CDR2 SQIVND (reference sequence). The CDR3 runs 15 residues. CDR3: CASSTASGQTYEQYF.

Judged by frequency, this clonotype is medium-sized (0.01 to 0.1%). This chain's CDR3 is CASSYSIQNTQYF. The chain employs TRBV6-6 and TRBJ2-3. Per germline, CDR1 MNHNY and CDR2 SVGAGI (reference sequence). The CDR3 runs 13 residues.

This clonotype registers large by frequency. J is TRBJ2-1 and V is TRBV4-2; TCRdb's D gene call, TRBD2, goes unchecked for lack of DNA. This CDR3 comprises 17 residues. Per germline, CDR1 LGHNA and CDR2 YNFKEQ. CDR3 sequence: CASSPTTGTSLYNEQFF.

In terms of frequency, this clonotype is medium-sized. The chain recombines TRBV25-1 with TRBJ1-1; as DNA is missing, the TRBD1 call by TCRdb cannot be tested. Germline V gives CDR1 MGHDK, CDR2 SYGVNS. The CDR3 is made up of 11 amino acids. The CDR3 protein is CASNRDTEAFF.

This clonotype registers medium-sized by frequency. The V and J genes are TRBV4-1 and TRBJ2-7; TCRdb's assignment of TRBD1 cannot be checked, as there is no DNA. Germline V gene sequence: CDR1 MGHRA, CDR2 YSYEKL. CDR3 length equals 14 residues. The CDR3 spells CASSQTITGGEQYF.

Measured by frequency, this clonotype is medium-sized. V is TRBV12-3 or TRBV12-4 and J is TRBJ2-1; no DNA is available, so the TRBD2 call from TCRdb remains unchecked. The CDR3 sequence is 15 residues long. CDR3 residues: CASSLLEGLYNEQFF.

This clonotype is deemed medium-sized by its frequency. The chain has TRBV20-1 and TRBJ2-3; TCRdb picks TRBD2, but there is no DNA to check that call. CDR3 length: 19 residues. From germline, CDR1 is DFQATT and CDR2 SNEGSKA (reference sequence). The CDR3 is CSANPGLAGGGPSTDTQYF.

This clonotype is labeled large based on frequency. The V and J genes are TRBV20-1 and TRBJ1-2; TCRdb's assignment of TRBD1 cannot be checked, as there is no DNA. This CDR3 has 14 residues. Germline CDR1 and CDR2: DFQATT and SNEGSKA (reference sequence). The CDR3 spells CSATPGQGGDGYTF.

This clonotype shows up as large by frequency. The genes are TRBV3-1 and TRBJ1-2. CDR1 is LGHDT and CDR2 is YNNKEL in the germline V gene (reference sequence). The CDR3 extends over 13 amino acids. The CDR3 is CASSDMTGYGYTF.

This clonotype registers large (0.1 to 1%) by frequency. This rearrangement joins TRBV3-1 to TRBJ1-4; the D call of TRBD1 rests on TCRdb alone, since no DNA is present to check it. Germline V gene sequence: CDR1 LGHDT, CDR2 YNNKEL (reference sequence). CDR3 size: 15 residues. The CDR3 sequence: CASSQTGTSFEKLFF.

The CDR3: CASSFPPPTGGRYGYTF. The rearrangement uses TRBV5-6 and TRBJ1-2; TCRdb's D gene call, TRBD1, goes unchecked for lack of DNA. This CDR3 is 17 amino acids long. The germline gives CDR1 SGHDT, CDR2 YYEEEE.

This clonotype ranks as large in terms of frequency. V gene TRBV4-1 combines with J gene TRBJ2-2; absent DNA, TCRdb's TRBD1 call cannot be checked. CDR1 is MGHRA, CDR2 YSYEKL, per germline. The CDR3 extends over 15 amino acids. CDR3 residues: CASSLNPQGTGELFF.